This T cell receptor beta chain was identified during a study of cytomegalovirus exposure and HLA in healthy donors. The sample holds one count of this clone. The germline gene is not matched at one end of the junction; a read error may be the cause. The table came from immunoSEQ multiplex PCR; TCRdb's copy has only in-frame clones and leaves some out. The table lists tens of thousands of clones, about 91% of them singletons. There are 14 residues in the CDR3. Germline loops: CDR1 SGHAT, CDR2 FQNNGV. The receptor comes from a woman between 25 and 40 years old in good health and CMV-seronegative. Sequenced sample: PBMCs. The V and J genes are TRBV11-2 and TRBJ2-1; 7 bases are shared with TRBD1. This CDR3 is CASTLGQEYNEQFF. As DNA, the CDR3 is TGTGCCAGCACCTTAGGACAGGAGTACAATGAGCAGTTCTTC.